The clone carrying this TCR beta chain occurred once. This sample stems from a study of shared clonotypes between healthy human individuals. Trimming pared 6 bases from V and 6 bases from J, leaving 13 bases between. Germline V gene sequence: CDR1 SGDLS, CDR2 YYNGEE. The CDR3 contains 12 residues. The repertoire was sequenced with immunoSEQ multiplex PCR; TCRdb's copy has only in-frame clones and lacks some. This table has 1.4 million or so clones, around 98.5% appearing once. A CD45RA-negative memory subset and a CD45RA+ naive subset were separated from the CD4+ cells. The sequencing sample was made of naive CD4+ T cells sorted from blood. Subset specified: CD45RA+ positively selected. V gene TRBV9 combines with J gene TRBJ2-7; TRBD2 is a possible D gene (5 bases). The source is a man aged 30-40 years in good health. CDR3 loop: CASNNGMGEQYF. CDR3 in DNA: TGTGCCAGCAATAACGGGATGGGCGAGCAGTACTTC.